This T cell receptor (beta chain) came from a study of identifying expanded T cells in peripheral blood. Overall study findings and caveats: Approximately two-week clone count variance significantly increased as total template count grew.

Germline V gene data show CDR1 as MGHRA and CDR2 as YSYEKL. This CDR3 is 19 amino acids long. The trim removed 3 bases at V and 0 bases at J, leaving 15 bases unmatched. This clone has a single count. Its antigen is not known. Libraries were prepared by immunoSEQ multiplex PCR; TCRdb keeps only in-frame clonotypes and omits some of them. The table lists approximately 100,000 clones, 87% of them singletons. The receptor was isolated from a person aged 18 to 69 in good health. The V gene is TRBV4-1, the J gene TRBJ2-3; the match to TRBD2 covers 7 bases. Sequenced sample: blood. The chain's CDR3 is CASSHEVAGTLTSTDTQYF. CDR3 nucleotide sequence: TGCGCCAGCAGCCACGAAGTAGCGGGTACACTGACTAGCACAGATACGCAGTATTTT.